This T cell receptor beta chain was profiled in a study of blood T cell repertoires in COVID-19. Across the study: The study drew acute and convalescent COVID-19 samples from the United States, Italy and Spain.

All enrollees were roughly 18 to 90 years old and from under 25 US areas. Participant-given clinical history determined each cohort assignment. The germline CDR1 and CDR2 sequences are SGHRS and YFSETQ. The CDR3 is 14 amino acids. Trimming stripped 0 bases from V and 5 bases from J, with 8 bases between. Sequencing used immunoSEQ multiplex PCR; TCRdb keeps in-frame clones, though not all of them. Of about 330,000 clones detected, roughly 86% appear once; the ten largest clones hold approximately 5.3%. This chain links TRBV5-1 with TRBJ1-4; perhaps TRBD1 as D (5 bases). This TCR came from a woman aged 25 to 39 who had recovered from COVID-19. Sequenced input: PBMCs or T cells enriched from blood (not recorded which). The CDR3, as DNA: TGCGCCAGCAGCTTGGTGTCAGGGAATGAAAAACTGTTTTTT. It yields the protein CASSLVSGNEKLFF. The full variable domain, with the rest looked up from reference TRBV5-1 and TRBJ1-4, is KAGVTQTPRYLIKTRGQQVTLSCSPISGHRSVSWYQQTPGQGLQFLFEYFSETQRNKGNFPGRFSGRQFSNSRSEMNVSTLELGDSALYLCASSLVSGNEKLFFGSGTQLSVL.